A selection of T cell receptor beta chains follows, all from one sample in a study of T cell changes during pregnancy in multiple sclerosis. Only in-frame clones appear in the TCRdb table, and some are missing; sequencing was by immunoSEQ multiplex PCR. The sample consists of 30,000 to 45,000 clones, approximately 90% of them appearing once. Sequencing used CD4+ T cells from peripheral blood mononuclear cells, obtained after pregnancy. These receptors were taken from a female donor with multiple sclerosis, enrolled in a pregnancy study. The CDR3 runs from the conserved cysteine through the conserved F or W. Each record gives: J gene, clone size, V gene, D gene, CDR3 DNA, CDR3 protein. D genes are given only for firm matches. Clone size, where shown, is once, few, many, or a class for clones that have expanded.

j_gene: TRBJ1-1; abundance: .; v_gene: TRBV27; d_gene: .; CDR3nt: TGTGCCAGCGCAAGGGGGGGGCCCTACACTGAAGCTTTCTTT; CDR3aa: CASARGGPYTEAFF
j_gene: TRBJ2-7; abundance: few; v_gene: TRBV29-1; d_gene: .; CDR3nt: TGCAGCGTAGGGACATCCTACGAGCAGTACTTC; CDR3aa: CSVGTSYEQYF
j_gene: TRBJ2-2; abundance: .; v_gene: TRBV6-1; d_gene: .; CDR3nt: TGTGCCAGCAGTGTTGTCAGGGAGGCCGGGGAGCTGTTTTTT; CDR3aa: CASSVVREAGELFF
j_gene: TRBJ1-2; abundance: .; v_gene: TRBV12-5; d_gene: .; CDR3nt: TGTGCTAGTGCGGACAGCTACTATGGCTACACCTTC; CDR3aa: CASADSYYGYTF
j_gene: TRBJ2-1; abundance: .; v_gene: TRBV6-5; d_gene: .; CDR3nt: TGTGCCAGCAGTTCGGAGCGGCGCCTCCCCTACAATGAGCAGTTCTTC; CDR3aa: CASSSERRLPYNEQFF
j_gene: TRBJ2-7; abundance: .; v_gene: TRBV28; d_gene: TRBD2; CDR3nt: TGTGCCAGCAGTCAACCTAGCGGGAGAAGTCTGTACGAGCAGTACTTC; CDR3aa: CASSQPSGRSLYEQYF
j_gene: TRBJ2-2; abundance: .; v_gene: TRBV7-9; d_gene: .; CDR3nt: TGTGCCAGCAGCTTAAGCCGCGGGCGATCGAACACCGGGGAGCTGTTTTTT; CDR3aa: CASSLSRGRSNTGELFF
j_gene: TRBJ1-2; abundance: few; v_gene: TRBV25-1; d_gene: .; CDR3nt: TGTGCCAGCAGTCAGGGGCGCAGTGGCTACACCTTC; CDR3aa: CASSQGRSGYTF
j_gene: TRBJ2-7; abundance: .; v_gene: TRBV14; d_gene: TRBD2; CDR3nt: TGTGCCAGCAGCCTAGTAGCGGGGCCCGCCTACGAGCAGTACTTC; CDR3aa: CASSLVAGPAYEQYF
j_gene: TRBJ2-7; abundance: .; v_gene: TRBV15; d_gene: TRBD1; CDR3nt: TGTGCCACCAGCAGAGCGGCGGGACAGGGTTCCCACGAGCAGTACTTC; CDR3aa: CATSRAAGQGSHEQYF
j_gene: TRBJ2-7; abundance: .; v_gene: TRBV7-3; d_gene: TRBD1; CDR3nt: TGTGCCAGCAGCTTATCGGGACAGTCCTACGAGCAGTACTTC; CDR3aa: CASSLSGQSYEQYF
j_gene: TRBJ1-2; abundance: .; v_gene: TRBV7-8; d_gene: TRBD1; CDR3nt: TGTGCCAGCAGCCCTGGGACAGGGGCTAACTATGGCTACACCTTC; CDR3aa: CASSPGTGANYGYTF
j_gene: TRBJ1-1; abundance: .; v_gene: TRBV19; d_gene: TRBD1; CDR3nt: TGTGCCAGTAGTAGAAGAGGCAGGGGGCTGGACACTGAAGCTTTCTTT; CDR3aa: CASSRRGRGLDTEAFF
j_gene: TRBJ2-3; abundance: .; v_gene: TRBV14; d_gene: TRBD2; CDR3nt: TGTGCCAGCAGCCAGATACCCGCGACTAGCTTTTTCACAGATACGCAGTATTTT; CDR3aa: CASSQIPATSFFTDTQYF
j_gene: TRBJ2-7; abundance: .; v_gene: TRBV28; d_gene: TRBD1; CDR3nt: TGTGCCAGCAGTCCCGGTGGGACAGGTAACGAGCAGTACTTC; CDR3aa: CASSPGGTGNEQYF
j_gene: TRBJ2-1; abundance: .; v_gene: TRBV27; d_gene: TRBD2; CDR3nt: TGTGCCAGCAGTGGGACTAGCGGGAGGTACAATGAGCAGTTCTTC; CDR3aa: CASSGTSGRYNEQFF
j_gene: TRBJ1-6; abundance: once; v_gene: TRBV18; d_gene: TRBD1; CDR3nt: TGTGCCAGCTCACCGGAGACAGGGGCTTCACCCCTCCACTTT; CDR3aa: CASSPETGASPLHF
j_gene: TRBJ1-1; abundance: .; v_gene: TRBV19; d_gene: TRBD1; CDR3nt: TGTGCCGCGGGACAGGGGATGAACACTGAAGCTTTCTTT; CDR3aa: CAAGQGMNTEAFF
j_gene: TRBJ1-3; abundance: .; v_gene: TRBV4-2; d_gene: .; CDR3nt: TGTGCCAGCAGCCAAGACAGGGGTGGAAACACCATATATTTT; CDR3aa: CASSQDRGGNTIYF
j_gene: TRBJ2-3; abundance: .; v_gene: TRBV28; d_gene: .; CDR3nt: TGTGCCAGCTCCCCTTCGTTAGGGGTCAGGGGCACAGATACGCAGTATTTT; CDR3aa: CASSPSLGVRGTDTQYF
j_gene: TRBJ2-1; abundance: .; v_gene: TRBV7-9; d_gene: .; CDR3nt: TGTGCCAGCAGCTTAGCCAGGGAATACAATGAGCAGTTCTTC; CDR3aa: CASSLAREYNEQFF
j_gene: TRBJ1-5; abundance: .; v_gene: TRBV5-6; d_gene: .; CDR3nt: TGTGCCAGCAGCTTGGTAGGAGGTCATCAGCCCCAGCATTTT; CDR3aa: CASSLVGGHQPQHF
j_gene: TRBJ2-1; abundance: .; v_gene: TRBV11-1; d_gene: TRBD1; CDR3nt: TGTGCCAGCAGCTTAGAGGACAGGAGCTCCTACAATGAGCAGTTCTTC; CDR3aa: CASSLEDRSSYNEQFF
j_gene: TRBJ1-5; abundance: .; v_gene: TRBV7-9; d_gene: .; CDR3nt: TGTGCCAGCAGCTTCAGGGAGGGTCAGCCCCAGCATTTT; CDR3aa: CASSFREGQPQHF
j_gene: TRBJ1-2; abundance: .; v_gene: TRBV7-2; d_gene: .; CDR3nt: TGTGCCAGCAGACCTTCCGGGACAAAAGGGTATGGCTACACCTTC; CDR3aa: CASRPSGTKGYGYTF
j_gene: TRBJ1-1; abundance: .; v_gene: TRBV2; d_gene: .; CDR3nt: TGTGCCAGCAGTGAGGTGGAGAGCGCTTTCTTT; CDR3aa: CASSEVESAFF
j_gene: TRBJ1-1; abundance: .; v_gene: TRBV11-2; d_gene: .; CDR3nt: TGTGCCAGCACCCCCCCTAACACTGAAGCTTTCTTT; CDR3aa: CASTPPNTEAFF
j_gene: TRBJ1-2; abundance: .; v_gene: TRBV30; d_gene: .; CDR3nt: TGTGCCTGGAGCGGGGGGGGAGGCTACACCTTC; CDR3aa: CAWSGGGGYTF
j_gene: TRBJ1-1; abundance: .; v_gene: TRBV29-1; d_gene: TRBD1; CDR3nt: TGCAGCGGAGGACAGGGGTGGAACACTGAAGCTTTCTTT; CDR3aa: CSGGQGWNTEAFF
j_gene: TRBJ2-1; abundance: .; v_gene: TRBV6-4; d_gene: .; CDR3nt: TGTGCCAGCAGTCCTCAAGCCTGGTACAATGAGCAGTTCTTC; CDR3aa: CASSPQAWYNEQFF
j_gene: TRBJ2-1; abundance: .; v_gene: TRBV5-5; d_gene: TRBD1; CDR3nt: TGTGCCAGCAGCTTGGGACAGGGCTCCTACAATGAGCAGTTCTTC; CDR3aa: CASSLGQGSYNEQFF
j_gene: TRBJ2-2; abundance: .; v_gene: TRBV5-1; d_gene: TRBD1; CDR3nt: TGCGCCAGCAGCTCGACAGGGGTCTACACCGGGGAGCTGTTTTTT; CDR3aa: CASSSTGVYTGELFF
j_gene: TRBJ1-2; abundance: .; v_gene: TRBV2; d_gene: TRBD1; CDR3nt: TGTGCCGGGAACCCGACAGGGACTTCTGGCTACACCTTC; CDR3aa: CAGNPTGTSGYTF
j_gene: TRBJ1-5; abundance: .; v_gene: TRBV19; d_gene: TRBD1; CDR3nt: TGTGCCAGTAGTAACAGGGGAGGAAGCAATCAGCCCCAGCATTTT; CDR3aa: CASSNRGGSNQPQHF
j_gene: TRBJ2-3; abundance: .; v_gene: TRBV4-1; d_gene: TRBD2; CDR3nt: TGCGCCAGCCTCCTAGGGACGGGGGGGAGCGGTACGCAGTATTTT; CDR3aa: CASLLGTGGSGTQYF
j_gene: TRBJ2-1; abundance: .; v_gene: TRBV11-1; d_gene: TRBD1; CDR3nt: TGTGCCAGCAGGAGGACAGGGCAATCCTACAATGAGCAGTTCTTC; CDR3aa: CASRRTGQSYNEQFF
j_gene: TRBJ2-4; abundance: .; v_gene: TRBV6-5; d_gene: .; CDR3nt: TGTGCCAGCAGTTACTCGAGAGCGATATGGGCAGGACAGCTATACTTC; CDR3aa: CASSYSRAIWAGQLYF
j_gene: TRBJ2-3; abundance: .; v_gene: TRBV7-3; d_gene: .; CDR3nt: TGTGCCAGCAGCCCTCTCGGGGGGCTAACAGATACGCAGTATTTT; CDR3aa: CASSPLGGLTDTQYF
j_gene: TRBJ2-1; abundance: .; v_gene: TRBV11-2; d_gene: TRBD2; CDR3nt: TGTGCCAGCAGCTTAACCGGGAGGCGGTCAGGTGAGCAGTTCTTC; CDR3aa: CASSLTGRRSGEQFF
j_gene: TRBJ2-7; abundance: once; v_gene: TRBV5-1; d_gene: TRBD2; CDR3nt: TGCGCCAGCAGCCAACTAGCGGGGGGGACTTACGAGCAGTACTTC; CDR3aa: CASSQLAGGTYEQYF
j_gene: TRBJ2-3; abundance: .; v_gene: TRBV6-5; d_gene: .; CDR3nt: TGTGCCAGCAGTTCCTTGAGCGGAACTAGCACAGATACGCAGTATTTT; CDR3aa: CASSSLSGTSTDTQYF
j_gene: TRBJ2-1; abundance: .; v_gene: TRBV29-1; d_gene: TRBD2; CDR3nt: TGCAGCTATGGGACTAGCGGAAGCTCCTACAATGAGCAGTTCTTC; CDR3aa: CSYGTSGSSYNEQFF
j_gene: TRBJ1-2; abundance: .; v_gene: TRBV11-1; d_gene: .; CDR3nt: TGTGCCAGCAGTCTCGGGGATCGCCCTAACTATGGCTACACCTTC; CDR3aa: CASSLGDRPNYGYTF
j_gene: TRBJ2-1; abundance: .; v_gene: TRBV7-2; d_gene: .; CDR3nt: TGTGCCAGCAACCGGGACACTTCCTACAATGAGCAGTTCTTC; CDR3aa: CASNRDTSYNEQFF
j_gene: TRBJ1-5; abundance: .; v_gene: TRBV18; d_gene: .; CDR3nt: TGTGCCAGCTCACCAGCAGGGGCCAATCAGCCCCAGCATTTT; CDR3aa: CASSPAGANQPQHF
j_gene: TRBJ2-5; abundance: .; v_gene: TRBV19; d_gene: TRBD2; CDR3nt: TGTGCCAGTAGTAATCCGGGAGGGAAAGAGACCCAGTACTTC; CDR3aa: CASSNPGGKETQYF
j_gene: TRBJ2-7; abundance: .; v_gene: TRBV11-2; d_gene: .; CDR3nt: TGTGCCAGCAGCTTACTTTCCCCCTCAGGGGTCCACTCCTACGAGCAGTACTTC; CDR3aa: CASSLLSPSGVHSYEQYF
j_gene: TRBJ2-3; abundance: .; v_gene: TRBV7-3; d_gene: .; CDR3nt: TGTGCCAGCAGCCCACTAGCCCTCCTCTCAGATACGCAGTATTTT; CDR3aa: CASSPLALLSDTQYF
j_gene: TRBJ1-2; abundance: .; v_gene: TRBV7-2; d_gene: .; CDR3nt: TGTGCCAGCAGCTTCGACTTGGGCTACACCTTC; CDR3aa: CASSFDLGYTF
j_gene: TRBJ2-5; abundance: .; v_gene: TRBV5-1; d_gene: TRBD2; CDR3nt: TGCGCCAGCAGCTCCGGGGGGGGGATGATGGAGACCCAGTACTTC; CDR3aa: CASSSGGGMMETQYF
j_gene: TRBJ2-2; abundance: .; v_gene: TRBV5-1; d_gene: .; CDR3nt: TGCGCCAGCAGCTTGCAAACGAGTGAGAACACCGGGGAGCTGTTTTTT; CDR3aa: CASSLQTSENTGELFF
j_gene: TRBJ1-4; abundance: .; v_gene: TRBV25-1; d_gene: TRBD1; CDR3nt: TGTGCCAGCAGTAAAGCCGGACAGGGGCGGGTTGAAAAACTGTTTTTT; CDR3aa: CASSKAGQGRVEKLFF
j_gene: TRBJ2-7; abundance: .; v_gene: TRBV5-1; d_gene: .; CDR3nt: TGCGCCAGCAGGGACCTCTTAGGGGTCGAGCAGTACTTC; CDR3aa: CASRDLLGVEQYF
j_gene: TRBJ2-2; abundance: .; v_gene: TRBV4-1; d_gene: TRBD2; CDR3nt: TGCGCCAGCAGCCAGAGTCAGCGGGAGGGAGGCGGGGAGCTGTTTTTT; CDR3aa: CASSQSQREGGGELFF